The following is a T cell receptor (beta chain) sequence with its context. In this sample, this clone turned up once. Its target antigen remains unknown. Per-nucleotide qualities are absent, and no much larger clonotype sits a single base away. Patients with a history of autoimmune disease or receiving systemic immunosuppression were excluded from the trial. Peripheral blood for TCR sequencing was collected from all dose cohorts at baseline, on cycle 4 day 1, and on cycle 7 day 1. The samples were drawn from a first-in-human, open-label, multicenter phase I dose-escalation trial of ivuxolimab. Adults with locally advanced or metastatic head and neck squamous cell, hepatocellular, melanoma or renal cell carcinoma were enrolled in the trial. CD4+ and CD8+ T cells were sorted separately from peripheral blood before TCR sequencing. The cysteine opens and the phenylalanine closes a CDR3 of 14 amino acids. Only the CDR3 DNA is retained, 42 bases long and in frame from the first base. The junction shows trimming of 1 base on V and 5 bases on J, plus 12 bases between the germline ends. CDR1 and CDR2 were assigned from the germline V gene as SGDLS and YYNGEE.

For sequencing of the TCRbeta CDR3 region, genomic DNA was extracted from the sorted cells. The immunoSEQ Assay was used for sequencing of TCRbeta CDR3 regions. In its TCRdb copy, this immuneACCESS table keeps in-frame sequences only and misses some clones. Where compared with another copy, unresolved V genes explain less than half of these, and the others have no known cause. Recorded for this sample are around 45,000 clones; roughly three quarters of them occurred a single time. Of the sample, about 2.6% falls within the top ten clones. This sample was taken from a study of OX40 agonist ivuxolimab in advanced cancers. Regarding the complete study: Ivuxolimab was an agonistic, fully human IgG2 monoclonal antibody directed against OX40 (CD134), a costimulatory receptor. Intravenous ivuxolimab was administered to patients every 2 weeks at six dose levels: 0.01, 0.1, 0.3, 1.5, 3 and 10 mg/kg. Of the roughly 51 dose-escalation patients, hepatocellular carcinoma was present in roughly 19, melanoma in roughly 15, renal cell carcinoma in 9 and head and neck cancer in 9. The dose-escalation cohort was almost 85% male with a mean age of approximately 59 years, ranging from roughly 20 to 80. Patients were allowed to have had prior anti-PD-1, anti-PD-L1 or anti-CTLA-4 therapy, and 30% to 40% of the dose-escalation patients had previously received checkpoint inhibitors. Partial responses occurred in three dose-escalation patients: two with cutaneous melanoma and one with hepatocellular carcinoma. Peripheral TCRbeta sequencing was intended to test whether TCR sequence diversity was altered and clonal T-cell expansion was caused by ivuxolimab. The paper covers the monotherapy dose-escalation part of the phase I ivuxolimab trial, which included N of about 50 patients. Results and caveats for the whole study, not just this receptor: Which antigens the clonally expanded peripheral T cells were specific for was not determined. In the 0.1-3.0 mg/kg groups, partial responders had among the lowest normalized peripheral clonal expansion, particularly in CD8+ T cells. At doses of 0.1 to 3.0 mg/kg, clonal expansion of both CD4+ and CD8+ blood T cells was observed from baseline to week 6. Low levels of normalized T-cell clonal expansion were also shown by some nonresponding patients. On average, CD8+ T cells showed more expanded clones than CD4+ T cells after ivuxolimab.

The V and J genes are TRBV9 and TRBJ2-5, with the D call perhaps TRBD1 or TRBD2, each one matching 5 bases. The clonotype comes from an adult with an advanced solid tumor such as melanoma, head and neck, liver or kidney cancer. Sequencing used CD4+ or CD8+ T cells sorted from blood, obtained in a trial of the OX40 agonist ivuxolimab. The encoded CDR3 is CASSVSLGVETQYF. The nucleotide sequence reads as follows: TGTGCCAGCAGCGTATCTCTGGGGGTCGAGACCCAGTACTTC.